The following is a TCR beta chain sequence with its context. Its matching antigen is unknown. This specimen belongs to a study of CD8 T cells in Susac syndrome. Germline values: CDR1 SQVTM, CDR2 ANQGSEA. This CDR3 comprises 12 residues. V dropped 7 bases and J dropped 9; count of bases not matched to a gene: 5. The T cells that were sequenced for TCR beta were CD8+ and CD4+ cells from blood. The study, taken as a whole, reports: It was acknowledged by the study that relatively few individuals were included in its TCR sequencing and HLA analysis.

Random hexamers primed reverse transcription of 0.5 to 1 ug RNA. By means of immunoSEQ multiplex PCR, TCR beta CDR3 spanning 54 Vbeta and 13 Jbeta underwent amplification. TCRdb reprocessed the immunoSEQ multiplex PCR reads with MiXCR, giving one entry per CDR3 protein. The sample contains about 140,000 distinct CDR3 sequences, approximately 95% of which appear only once. This TCR derives from a human donor with multiple sclerosis. The sequenced sample consisted of CD4+ T cells from PBMCs. The rearrangement uses TRBV29-1 and TRBJ2-1; 11 bases are a match to TRBD1. CDR3 loop: CSADRGHREQFF. The CDR3 coding sequence is TGCAGCGCGGACAGGGGGCATCGTGAGCAGTTCTTC.